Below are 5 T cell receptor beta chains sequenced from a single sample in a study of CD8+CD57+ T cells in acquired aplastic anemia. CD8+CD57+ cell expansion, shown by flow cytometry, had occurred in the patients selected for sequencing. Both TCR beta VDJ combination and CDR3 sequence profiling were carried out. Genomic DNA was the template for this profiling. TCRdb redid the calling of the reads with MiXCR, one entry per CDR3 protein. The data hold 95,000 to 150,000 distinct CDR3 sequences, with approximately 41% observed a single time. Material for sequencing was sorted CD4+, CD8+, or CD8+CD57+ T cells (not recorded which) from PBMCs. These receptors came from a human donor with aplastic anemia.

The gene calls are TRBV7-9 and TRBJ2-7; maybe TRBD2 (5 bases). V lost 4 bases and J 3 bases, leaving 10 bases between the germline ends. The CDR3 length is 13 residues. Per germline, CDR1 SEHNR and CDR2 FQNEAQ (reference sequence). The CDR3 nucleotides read TGTGCCAGCAGCTCCCCCGAGGGCTACGAGCAGTACTTC. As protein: CASSSPEGYEQYF.

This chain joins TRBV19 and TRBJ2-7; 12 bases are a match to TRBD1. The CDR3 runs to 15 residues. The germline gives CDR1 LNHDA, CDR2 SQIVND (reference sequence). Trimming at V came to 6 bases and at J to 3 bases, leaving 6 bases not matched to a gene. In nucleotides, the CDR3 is TGTGCCAGTAGGTGGGACAGGGGGCCGCTCTACGAGCAGTACTTC. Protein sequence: CASRWDRGPLYEQYF.

The CDR3 nucleotides are TGTGCCACCGTTGAGAGGGGCAATGAGCAGTTCTTC. The encoded protein is CATVERGNEQFF. The V gene is TRBV10-3, the J gene TRBJ2-1; either TRBD1 or TRBD2 may fit D (5 bases each). Germline assignment: CDR1 ENHRY and CDR2 SYGVKD. The CDR3 loop spans 12 amino acids. V lost 10 bases to trimming and J lost 6 bases, with 13 bases between them.

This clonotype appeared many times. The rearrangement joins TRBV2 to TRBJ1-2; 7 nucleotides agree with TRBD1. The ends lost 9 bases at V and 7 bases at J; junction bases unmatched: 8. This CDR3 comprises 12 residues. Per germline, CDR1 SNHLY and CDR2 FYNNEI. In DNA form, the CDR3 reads TGTGCCAGAAAGACAGGGATCGCTGGCTACACCTTC. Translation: CARKTGIAGYTF.

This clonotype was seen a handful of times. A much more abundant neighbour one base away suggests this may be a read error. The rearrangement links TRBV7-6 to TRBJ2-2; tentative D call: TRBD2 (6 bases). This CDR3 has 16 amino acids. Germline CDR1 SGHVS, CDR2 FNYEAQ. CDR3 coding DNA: TGTGCCAGCAGCTTAGGATGGGAAACAAACACCGGGGGGCTGTTTTTT. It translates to CASSLGWETNTGGLFF.